Below are 3 T cell receptor beta chains sequenced from a single sample in a study of Graves' ophthalmopathy and Graves' hyperthyroidism. Amplification of TCR beta CDR3 regions used RNA transcripts. First-round RT-PCR relied on HTBI primers, and a second-round multiplex PCR came next. TCRdb ran MiXCR on the multiplex PCR reads and lists one entry per CDR3 protein. The data contain about 620,000 distinct CDR3 sequences, approximately 22% of them seen just once; the ten biggest clones take up around 6.5%. The sample was peripheral blood. The receptors shown here come from a woman aged 18-35 years with stable Graves' hyperthyroidism. Some clones in this sample may be carry-over from other donors' samples.

This clonotype showed up just a few times. The chain joins TRBV6-1 to TRBJ2-7; weak D call: TRBD2 (5 bases). The CDR3 is 14 residues long. Germline assignment: CDR1 MNHNS and CDR2 SASEGT. The V end was cut by 2 bases, the J end by 3 bases, with 11 bases between. The CDR3 sequence: CASSEREFNYEQYF. In nucleotides, the CDR3 is TGTGCCAGCAGTGAAAGGGAGTTTAACTACGAGCAGTACTTC.

This chain connects TRBV2 to TRBJ2-4; D is unresolved. Germline CDR1 SNHLY, CDR2 FYNNEI. This CDR3 has 16 amino acids. With 6 bases removed from V and 3 bases from J, the gap between germline ends came to 18 bases. The CDR3 nucleotides read TGTGCCAGCAGATCCGGACCGCCGCTCATCAAAAACATTCAGTACTTC. Protein product: CASRSGPPLIKNIQYF.

The rearrangement uses TRBV29-1 and TRBJ2-4, with D uncertain. This CDR3 is built from 13 residues. Germline CDR1 SQVTM, CDR2 ANQGSEA. The V and J ends lost 4 bases and 1 base respectively, with 8 bases between them. CDR3 DNA: TGCAGCGTTGGGATGCGCGCCAAAAACATTCAGTACTTC. Protein: CSVGMRAKNIQYF. Together with reference TRBV29-1 and TRBJ2-4, the CDR3 gives the full variable domain: SAVISQKPSRDICQRGTSLTIQCQVDSQVTMMFWYRQQPGQSLTLIATANQGSEATYESGFVIDKFPISRPNLTFSTLTVSNMSPEDSSIYLCSVGMRAKNIQYFGAGTRLSVL.